Listed here are 20 T cell receptor beta chains from one sample, sequenced in a study of T cells expressing NK-cell markers (dated by TCRdb to the early 2020s). Preparation of the library involved 5' RACE. TCRdb shows the sequencer as Illumina HiSeq 2000. TCRdb reprocessed the reads, reporting each CDR3 protein sequence once and no DNA. This sample's table has entries for over 150,000 distinct CDR3 sequences. The leading ten clones occupy around a third of the sample. Sequenced input: blood T cells: a sorted CD56 or NKG2C T cell subset, CD4+ or CD8+ T cells, or bulk PBMC T cells (not recorded which). These receptors all stem from a woman aged 50 to 65 in good health. Donor details come from another sample of the same person, matched by shared clones.

The chain couples TRBV11-2 to TRBJ2-5; there is no DNA to check the TCRdb D call of TRBD1. Germline values: CDR1 SGHAT, CDR2 FQNNGV. The CDR3 length is 15 residues. CDR3 sequence: CASSLVPGVRETQYF.

The chain couples TRBV11-2 to TRBJ2-3. The germline CDR1 and CDR2 sequences are SGHAT and FQNNGV. This CDR3 has 13 residues. The CDR3 sequence: CASSLDPGDTQYF.

The chain joins TRBV4-1 to TRBJ2-5; TCRdb lists TRBD2, though no DNA is available to test this call. Germline V gene data show CDR1 as MGHRA and CDR2 as YSYEKL. The CDR3 has 17 residues. The CDR3 sequence: CASSQGVVLAGEETQYF.

V and J are TRBV5-5 and TRBJ1-2. Germline CDR1 SGHKS, CDR2 YYEKEE (reference sequence). The CDR3 consists of 11 residues. The chain's CDR3 is CASSLVENYTF. Full variable domain (missing parts from reference TRBV5-5 and TRBJ1-2): DAGVTQSPTHLIKTRGQQVTLRCSPISGHKSVSWYQQVLGQGPQFIFQYYEKEERGRGNFPDRFSARQFPNYSSELNVNALLLGDSALYLCASSLVENYTFGSGTRLTVV.

V gene TRBV13 combines with J gene TRBJ2-7; TCRdb proposes TRBD1, but this gene call is untestable without DNA. From germline, CDR1 is PRHDT and CDR2 FYEKMQ (reference sequence). This CDR3 contains 15 residues. The CDR3 here is CASSHTVGAAYEQYF.

This chain links TRBV7-9 with TRBJ2-1; the D call from TCRdb, TRBD1, cannot be confirmed without DNA. This CDR3 spans 16 amino acids. Germline CDR1 and CDR2: SEHNR and FQNEAQ (reference sequence). The chain's CDR3 is CASSTTSGTKNNEQFF.

J is TRBJ2-2 and V is TRBV2. The length of the CDR3 is 12 residues. Per germline, CDR1 SNHLY and CDR2 FYNNEI. CDR3 residues: CAIPLNTGELFF.

The gene calls are TRBV5-5 and TRBJ2-1; TCRdb indicates TRBD2, and absent DNA this call remains unverified. The germline gives CDR1 SGHKS, CDR2 YYEKEE (reference sequence). CDR3 length equals 15 residues. CDR3 sequence reads: CASSPEGLAGVYQFF. The full variable domain, in which reference TRBV5-5 and TRBJ2-1 provide the parts outside the CDR3, is DAGVTQSPTHLIKTRGQQVTLRCSPISGHKSVSWYQQVLGQGPQFIFQYYEKEERGRGNFPDRFSARQFPNYSSELNVNALLLGDSALYLCASSPEGLAGVYQFFGPGTRLTVL.

The CDR3: CASSLLGTASTDTQYF. The chain has TRBV27 and TRBJ2-3; TCRdb proposes TRBD1, but this gene call is untestable without DNA. This CDR3 has 16 residues. Germline CDR1 and CDR2: MNHEY and SMNVEV (reference sequence).

This chain uses TRBV7-6 with TRBJ2-1; absent DNA, TCRdb's TRBD1 call cannot be checked. CDR1 and CDR2 from the germline V gene are SGHVS and FNYEAQ. This CDR3 has 15 amino acids. Here the CDR3 reads CASSRWGTADNEQFF. Full variable domain (outside the CDR3, taken from reference TRBV7-6 and TRBJ2-1): GAGVSQSPRYKVTKRGQDVALRCDPISGHVSLYWYRQALGQGPEFLTYFNYEAQQDKSGLPNDRFSAERPEGSISTLTIQRTEQRDSAMYRCASSRWGTADNEQFFGPGTRLTVL.

The chain uses TRBV7-8 and TRBJ2-3. Germline V gene data show CDR1 as SGHVS and CDR2 as FQNEAQ. The CDR3 is 16 amino acids. The CDR3 sequence is CASSLGLPWSTDTQYF.

The gene calls are TRBV7-9 and TRBJ2-2; TCRdb's D call of TRBD1 is untestable without DNA. Germline V gene sequence: CDR1 SEHNR, CDR2 FQNEAQ (reference sequence). The CDR3 is 14 amino acids. CDR3 in amino acids: CASSTRTGTGELFF.

The gene calls are TRBV5-1 and TRBJ2-7; without DNA, the TCRdb call of TRBD2 cannot be checked. Germline V CDR1 and CDR2: SGHRS, YFSETQ. There are 16 residues in the CDR3. CDR3 region: CASSLTRPVSSYEQYF.

The chain combines TRBV5-1 with TRBJ2-1; the TCRdb call, TRBD1, lacks DNA for checking. Looked up from germline, CDR1 is SGHRS and CDR2 is YFSETQ. The CDR3 loop spans 14 amino acids. The CDR3 region is CASSTDRGIDEQFF.

This chain links TRBV7-9 with TRBJ1-5; the D gene TCRdb calls, TRBD1, cannot be checked with no DNA. Per germline, CDR1 SEHNR and CDR2 FQNEAQ (reference sequence). CDR3 size: 16 residues. The CDR3 is CASSPGGQGINQPQHF.

The J gene is TRBJ2-1, the V gene TRBV6-1. Per germline, CDR1 MNHNS and CDR2 SASEGT. There are 13 residues in the CDR3. The CDR3 is CASRETVYNEQFF.

V gene TRBV9 combines with J gene TRBJ2-1; there is no DNA to check the TCRdb D call of TRBD1. This CDR3 is 16 amino acids long. Germline V lookup: CDR1 SGDLS, CDR2 YYNGEE. CDR3 in amino acids: CASSVGGQGSYNEQFF.

The V gene is TRBV7-6, the J gene TRBJ2-1. This CDR3 is built from 15 residues. The germline CDR1 and CDR2 sequences are SGHVS and FNYEAQ. The CDR3 here is CASSYDAVSYNEQFF.

V is TRBV7-9 and J is TRBJ1-2; there is no DNA to check the TCRdb D call of TRBD1. CDR1 and CDR2 (germline): SEHNR, FQNEAQ (reference sequence). There are 15 residues in the CDR3. CDR3 region: CASSTSRDRVAGYTF. The whole variable domain, remainder taken from reference TRBV7-9 and TRBJ1-2, is DTGVSQNPRHKITKRGQNVTFRCDPISEHNRLYWYRQTLGQGPEFLTYFQNEAQLEKSRLLSDRFSAERPKGSFSTLEIQRTEQGDSAMYLCASSTSRDRVAGYTFGSGTRLTVV.

The V gene is TRBV7-9, the J gene TRBJ2-3; the D call from TCRdb, TRBD2, cannot be confirmed without DNA. Germline V gene data show CDR1 as SEHNR and CDR2 as FQNEAQ (reference sequence). CDR3 size: 14 residues. CDR3 region: CASSPGTSGITQYF.